A single sample gave rise to the 3 T cell receptor beta chains below, sequenced in a study of CD8+ T cells in alopecia areata. cDNA serving as the sequencing template came from extracted, reverse transcribed RNA. TCRdb's table, derived via immunoSEQ multiplex PCR, lists solely in-frame clones and lacks some. The sample lists about 110,000 clones, approximately 63% seen once, with around 20% in the top ten. The sequencing sample was made of CD8+ T cells sorted from blood. These receptors all come from a human donor in good health.

This sequence joins TRBV5-6 and TRBJ2-7; D is uncertain. The CDR3 is made up of 15 amino acids. The V gene's germline CDR1 is SGHDT and CDR2 YYEEEE. Trimming took 0 bases from V and 1 from J, leaving 11 bases between them. The CDR3 loop is CASSLGVGPSYEQYF. CDR3 nucleotides: TGTGCCAGCAGCTTGGGGGTAGGCCCGTCCTACGAGCAGTACTTC. The whole variable domain, remainder taken from reference TRBV5-6 and TRBJ2-7, is DAGVTQSPTHLIKTRGQQVTLRCSPKSGHDTVSWYQQALGQGPQFIFQYYEEEERQRGNFPDRFSGHQFPNYSSELNVNALLLGDSALYLCASSLGVGPSYEQYFGPGTRLTVT.

V usage is TRBV28 and J usage is TRBJ2-7, with 15 bases matching TRBD2. The CDR3 is made up of 18 amino acids. Germline V CDR1 and CDR2: MDHEN, SYDVKM. The junction had 12 bases not matched to a gene; V was cut back by 6 bases and J by 3 bases. As DNA, the CDR3 is TGTGCCAGCAGCTATCGGGGACTAGCGGGGGGTGCACGCTACGAGCAGTACTTC. Amino acids: CASSYRGLAGGARYEQYF.

The chain has TRBV7-2 and TRBJ1-5; unclear D gene. The CDR3 loop spans 11 amino acids. The germline V gene has CDR1 SGHTA and CDR2 FQGNSA. Trimming left V 5 bases short and J 10 bases short, with 9 bases between. This CDR3 is CASSVSDPQHF. The CDR3 DNA follows: TGTGCCAGCAGCGTCAGTGATCCCCAGCATTTT. Full variable domain (remainder filled in from reference TRBV7-2 and TRBJ1-5): GAGVSQSPSNKVTEKGKDVELRCDPISGHTALYWYRQSLGQGLEFLIYFQGNSAPDKSGLPSDRFSAERTGGSVSTLTIQRTQQEDSAVYLCASSVSDPQHFGDGTRLSIL.